Below are 16 T cell receptor beta chains sequenced from a single sample in a study of blood T cell repertoires in COVID-19. This table comes from immunoSEQ multiplex PCR, and its TCRdb copy is limited to in-frame clones, with some not included. The sample holds roughly 82,000 clones; roughly four fifths are singletons and the top ten take 8% to 13%. Sequencing was carried out using peripheral blood. The source is a man aged 55-75 years with acute or convalescent COVID-19.

The chain combines TRBV9 with TRBJ1-2; D not resolved. The CDR3 length is 12 residues. Germline V gives CDR1 SGDLS, CDR2 YYNGEE. Trimming pared 3 bases from V and 7 bases from J, leaving 10 bases between. The CDR3 is CASSAGEGGYTF. The CDR3, as DNA: TGTGCCAGCAGCGCCGGGGAAGGTGGCTACACCTTC.

V is TRBV4-3 and J is TRBJ2-1; D call uncertain. V lost 4 bases, J lost 8 bases, and 12 bases lay in between. The CDR3 length is 13 residues. CDR1 is LGHNA, CDR2 YSLEER, per germline. Here the CDR3 reads CASSLSIAYEQFF. The CDR3 DNA follows: TGCGCCAGCAGCCTCTCCATAGCCTATGAGCAGTTCTTC.

This chain joins TRBV6-2 or TRBV6-3 and TRBJ2-2; 7 bases map to TRBD1. CDR3 length equals 14 residues. V shed 2 bases and J 7 bases; nucleotides not matched to a gene: 4. Germline V CDR1 and CDR2: MNHEY, SVGEGT. The CDR3 loop is CASSYRGQGGELFF. The CDR3 nucleotides are TGTGCCAGCAGTTACAGGGGGCAAGGCGGGGAGCTGTTTTTT.

V is TRBV7-2 and J is TRBJ1-2; possibly TRBD1 for D (6 bases). In germline, CDR1 is SGHTA, CDR2 FQGNSA. CDR3 size: 15 residues. Trimming cost V 5 bases and J 0 bases, with 13 bases left between them. In DNA, the CDR3 is TGTGCCAGCAGCCCCAGGGGAACCTCTAACTATGGCTACACCTTC. Translated, it gives CASSPRGTSNYGYTF.

This rearrangement joins TRBV7-8 to TRBJ2-3, with a weak D call TRBD1 (5 bases). The CDR3 length is 15 residues. The V end was cut by 5 bases, the J end by 0 bases, with 12 bases between. The germline V gene has CDR1 SGHVS and CDR2 FQNEAQ. CDR3 residues: CASSRAWTSTDTQYF. DNA for the CDR3: TGTGCCAGCAGCCGAGCTTGGACAAGCACAGATACGCAGTATTTT.

The chain is built from TRBV28 and TRBJ1-1; 9 positions match TRBD1. The junction had 8 bases not matched to a gene; V was cut back by 5 bases and J by 4 bases. The germline V gene has CDR1 MDHEN and CDR2 SYDVKM. The CDR3 extends over 15 amino acids. CDR3 sequence reads: CASSAPGQGTTEAFF. The CDR3 nucleotides are TGTGCCAGCAGTGCTCCGGGACAGGGTACCACTGAAGCTTTCTTT. Full variable domain (remainder filled in from reference TRBV28 and TRBJ1-1): DVKVTQSSRYLVKRTGEKVFLECVQDMDHENMFWYRQDPGLGLRLIYFSYDVKMKEKGDIPEGYSVSREKKERFSLILESASTNQTSMYLCASSAPGQGTTEAFFGQGTRLTVV.

This clone has a handful of counts. This chain joins TRBV6-6 and TRBJ1-6, with no clear D. CDR3 length: 14 amino acids. Germline V lookup: CDR1 MNHNY, CDR2 SVGAGI (reference sequence). V was clipped by 5 bases and J by 11 bases, with 16 bases between them. CDR3 nucleotide sequence: TGTGCCAGCAGTCGGACGGGGATGGGTCCACCCCTCCACTTT. Translated, it gives CASSRTGMGPPLHF.

The V gene is TRBV1, the J gene TRBJ2-7; the table's D call of TRBD1 was not tested on the DNA. TRBV1 is annotated as a pseudogene. The CDR3 spans 15 residues. CDR3 sequence: CTSSQVGYLGDEQYF. For the CDR3, the DNA is TGCACCAGCAGCCAAGTCGGCTACCTAGGGGACGAGCAGTACTTC.

This clone was seen a single time. J is TRBJ2-1 and V is TRBV28; a possible D gene is TRBD1 (5 bases). The V gene lost 2 bases and the J gene lost 8 bases, with 13 bases spanning the gap. The CDR3 loop spans 14 amino acids. CDR1 is MDHEN, CDR2 SYDVKM, per germline. The CDR3 reads CASSLRAGRDEQFF. The CDR3 nucleotides read TGTGCCAGCAGTTTACGCGCAGGCAGGGATGAGCAGTTCTTC. Drawing the rest from reference TRBV28 and TRBJ2-1, the complete variable domain is DVKVTQSSRYLVKRTGEKVFLECVQDMDHENMFWYRQDPGLGLRLIYFSYDVKMKEKGDIPEGYSVSREKKERFSLILESASTNQTSMYLCASSLRAGRDEQFFGPGTRLTVL.

The chain combines TRBV5-4 with TRBJ2-1; 10 bases fit TRBD2. The CDR3 sequence is 17 residues long. The V gene end was trimmed by 0 bases and the J gene end by 3 bases; junction bases not matched to a gene: 6. Germline CDR1 is SGHNT and CDR2 is YYREEE (reference sequence). The CDR3 here is CASSLAEAGGRYNEQFF. The CDR3 bases are TGTGCCAGCAGCTTGGCGGAAGCGGGGGGGCGCTACAATGAGCAGTTCTTC.

The CDR3 DNA follows: TGTGCCATCAGTGAGTCGGGACAGTCTATGGGCTACACCTTC. This translates into CAISESGQSMGYTF. The rearrangement uses TRBV10-3 and TRBJ1-2; 7 bases align to TRBD1. CDR3 length: 14 residues. Trimming removed 0 bases from V and 8 bases from J; junction bases left unmatched: 6. Germline V CDR1 and CDR2: ENHRY, SYGVKD.

The chain couples TRBV27 to TRBJ1-1; tentatively, D is TRBD1 (6 bases). The CDR3 is 15 residues long. The ends were cut back, 7 bases at V and 1 base at J, with 16 bases in the middle. Looked up from germline, CDR1 is MNHEY and CDR2 is SMNVEV (reference sequence). In DNA form, the CDR3 reads TGTGCCAGCACCTCCGGGGGGGGCGGGAACACTGAAGCTTTCTTT. This sequence encodes CASTSGGGGNTEAFF.

The chain couples TRBV10-1 to TRBJ2-1, with D tentatively TRBD2 (5 bases). The V end was cut by 0 bases, the J end by 0 bases, with 12 bases between. Germline-derived CDR1 and CDR2 are WNHNN and SYGVQD (reference sequence). CDR3 length: 17 residues. The CDR3 DNA reads TGCGCCAGCAGTGAGTCGAGGGCGTCTTTCTCCTACAATGAGCAGTTCTTC. Translated, it gives CASSESRASFSYNEQFF.

The chain links TRBV18 to TRBJ1-4; D unclear. Per germline, CDR1 KGHSH and CDR2 LQKENI. Trimming shortened V by 1 base and J by 4 bases, and 4 bases separated the two germline ends. The CDR3 runs to 13 residues. CDR3 in DNA: TGTGCCAGCTCACCACGTCGTAATGAAAAACTGTTTTTT. Protein sequence: CASSPRRNEKLFF.

The chain combines TRBV5-1 with TRBJ2-1; 7 bases are a match to TRBD2. The V and J ends lost 5 bases and 4 bases, in that order; junction bases with no gene match: 3. Germline-derived CDR1 and CDR2 are SGHRS and YFSETQ. The CDR3 has 13 amino acids. The CDR3 here is CASSSGGYNEQFF. The CDR3 DNA reads as TGCGCCAGCAGTTCGGGAGGTTACAATGAGCAGTTCTTC.

Only one count was recorded for this clone. This chain joins TRBV6-5 and TRBJ2-5; no clear D. The CDR3 consists of 11 residues. Germline CDR1 MNHEY, CDR2 SVGAGI. With 6 bases removed from V and 2 bases from J, the gap between germline ends came to 4 bases. CDR3 protein: CASSRQETQYF. CDR3 bases: TGTGCCAGCAGCAGGCAAGAGACCCAGTACTTC.